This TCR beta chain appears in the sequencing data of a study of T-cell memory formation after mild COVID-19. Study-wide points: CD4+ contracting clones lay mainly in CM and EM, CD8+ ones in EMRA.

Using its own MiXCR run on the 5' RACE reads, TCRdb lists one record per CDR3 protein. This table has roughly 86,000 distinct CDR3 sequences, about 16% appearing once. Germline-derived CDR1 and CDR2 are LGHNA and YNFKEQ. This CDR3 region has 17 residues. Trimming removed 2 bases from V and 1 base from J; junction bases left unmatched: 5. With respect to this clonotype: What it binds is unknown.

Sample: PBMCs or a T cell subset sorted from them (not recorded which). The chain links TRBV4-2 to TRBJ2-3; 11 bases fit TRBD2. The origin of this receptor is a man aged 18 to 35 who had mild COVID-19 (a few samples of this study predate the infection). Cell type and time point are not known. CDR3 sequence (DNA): TGTGCCAGCAGCCAAAGTGATAGCGGGGGGGGCACAGATACGCAGTATTTT. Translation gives CASSQSDSGGGTDTQYF.